The 26 T cell receptor beta chains below come from one sample, sequenced in a study of CD8 T cells in ankylosing spondylitis (dated by TCRdb to 2015 to 2018). The paper as a whole reports these results and caveats: Blood from ankylosing spondylitis patients appeared to be characterized by a TCR beta motif composed of under 10 highly homologous amino acid variants.

For these receptors, no antigen is known. Library prep was done by 5' RACE. These reads were obtained on an Illumina HiSeq 2500. TCRdb passed the public sequencing reads through fastp at Q25 and MiXCR, retaining productive beta sequences. Every distinct CDR3 protein forms one entry, paired with its most common genes and DNA. This sample gives some 700,000 distinct CDR3 sequences in total; under 20% of them show up just once. Jointly, the top ten make up around 19% of the sample. The sequenced sample consisted of blood, either unsorted or a sorted T cell fraction (not recorded which). These receptors were obtained from a male donor with ankylosing spondylitis.

At least ten counts were recorded for this clonotype. V usage is TRBV12-3 or TRBV12-4 and J usage is TRBJ2-2; D gene ambiguous. This CDR3 is built from 12 residues. V lost 5 bases and J 8 bases, leaving 9 bases between the germline ends. CDR3 residues: CASSLGEGELFF. The CDR3 nucleotides read TGTGCCAGCAGTCTTGGGGAAGGGGAGCTGTTTTTT.

The rearrangement uses TRBV3-1 and TRBJ2-4; D is perhaps TRBD2 (6 bases). The CDR3 is 14 amino acids. The ends were cut back, 1 base at V and 8 bases at J, with 12 bases in the middle. CDR1 is LGHDT, CDR2 YNNKEL, per germline (reference sequence). The CDR3 DNA reads TGTGCCAGCAGCCAAGCGCGCAGGGAGGACATTCAGTACTTC. This translates into CASSQARREDIQYF.

This clonotype was seen a few times. This chain joins TRBV7-2 and TRBJ2-5; 10 bases match TRBD1. Germline CDR1 reads SGHTA; CDR2 reads FQGNSA. The V and J ends lost 7 bases and 1 base, in that order; junction bases with no gene match: 3. CDR3 length: 14 amino acids. The CDR3 spells CASKRDRGQETQYF. The CDR3 nucleotides read TGTGCCAGCAAGCGGGACAGGGGCCAAGAGACCCAGTACTTC.

The chain combines TRBV20-1 with TRBJ2-1; D call uncertain. Trimming cost V 0 bases and J 4 bases, with 13 bases left between them. CDR3 length: 15 amino acids. Per germline, CDR1 DFQATT and CDR2 SNEGSKA (reference sequence). CDR3 DNA sequence: TGCAGTGCTAGAGAGGAGCGAACCTATTACAATGAGCAGTTCTTC. It codes for CSAREERTYYNEQFF.

Only a few counts were recorded for this clonotype. The V call is TRBV11-2, the J call TRBJ2-3, with TRBD1 matching over 9 bases. With V trimmed by 8 bases and J by 3 bases, 6 bases remained unmatched. The germline CDR1 and CDR2 sequences are SGHAT and FQNNGV. CDR3 length equals 14 residues. CDR3 sequence: CASLSGQGTDTQYF. CDR3 sequence (DNA): TGTGCCAGCCTATCGGGACAGGGTACAGATACGCAGTATTTT.

This chain uses TRBV29-1 with TRBJ1-2; D gene unclear. This CDR3 region has 13 residues. Germline V gene sequence: CDR1 SQVTM, CDR2 ANQGSEA. Deletions cut 0 bases from V and 4 bases from J, with 9 bases between. The CDR3, as DNA: TGCAGCGTTGAAGATCGGGCAGGCTATGGCTACACCTTC. Translation gives CSVEDRAGYGYTF.

A word on this clonotype: A clone one base away is much larger, so this may be a read error. This chain joins TRBV7-3 and TRBJ2-3; maybe TRBD1 (6 bases). Germline assignment: CDR1 SGHTA and CDR2 FQGTGA. CDR3 length: 13 amino acids. Trimming pared 5 bases from V and 2 bases from J, leaving 8 bases between. CDR3 sequence (DNA): TGTGCCAGCAGCCGGGACAACACAGATACGCAGTATTTT. Residues: CASSRDNTDTQYF.

This clonotype was observed a handful of times. The V gene is TRBV7-8, the J gene TRBJ2-2; the match to TRBD2 covers 7 bases. Germline V lookup: CDR1 SGHVS, CDR2 FQNEAQ. V lost 2 bases to trimming and J lost 6 bases; unmatched junction nucleotides: 9. CDR3 length equals 16 residues. The chain's CDR3 is CASSLRGGGAAGELFF. CDR3 nucleotides: TGTGCCAGCAGCTTAAGAGGCGGGGGTGCGGCCGGGGAGCTGTTTTTT. The complete variable domain, with remaining parts taken from reference TRBV7-8 and TRBJ2-2, reads GAGVSQSPRYKVAKRGQDVALRCDPISGHVSLFWYQQALGQGPEFLTYFQNEAQLDKSGLPSDRFFAERPEGSVSTLKIQRTQQEDSAVYLCASSLRGGGAAGELFFGEGSRLTVL.

The rearrangement joins TRBV15 to TRBJ1-1; D gene ambiguous. CDR3 length: 16 amino acids. The germline gives CDR1 LNHNV, CDR2 YYDKDF (reference sequence). V lost 7 bases and J lost 6, with 24 bases in between. In nucleotides, the CDR3 is TGTGCCACCAAAACCGGGCCTCCAAGTTTGTACTCTGAAGCTTTCTTT. Translation gives CATKTGPPSLYSEAFF. Combining the CDR3 with reference TRBV15 and TRBJ1-1 gives the whole variable domain DAMVIQNPRYQVTQFGKPVTLSCSQTLNHNVMYWYQQKSSQAPKLLFHYYDKDFNNEADTPDNFQSRRPNTSFCFLDIRSPGLGDTAMYLCATKTGPPSLYSEAFFGQGTRLTVV.

DNA for the CDR3: TGTGCCAGCAGCGTAGGAGGGACAGACTTCGACGAGCAGTACTTC. Protein: CASSVGGTDFDEQYF. The J gene is TRBJ2-7, the V gene TRBV9; 7 positions agree with TRBD1. CDR3 length: 15 amino acids. J was trimmed by 5 bases and V by 0 bases; bases with no gene match: 8. CDR1 and CDR2 (germline): SGDLS, YYNGEE. The variable domain in full, with the rest retrieved from reference TRBV9 and TRBJ2-7, is DSGVTQTPKHLITATGQRVTLRCSPRSGDLSVYWYQQSLDQGLQFLIQYYNGEERAKGNILERFSAQQFPDLHSELNLSSLELGDSALYFCASSVGGTDFDEQYFGPGTRLTVT.

V is TRBV20-1 and J is TRBJ2-7, with no clear D. Germline CDR1 DFQATT, CDR2 SNEGSKA (reference sequence). V lost 0 bases and J 3 bases, leaving 12 bases between the germline ends. The CDR3 has 14 residues. The DNA for the CDR3 is TGCAGTGCTAGAGATAAGTACCCTAGCTACGAGCAGTACTTC. Protein sequence: CSARDKYPSYEQYF.

The chain combines TRBV12-3 or TRBV12-4 with TRBJ2-1, with 10 bases identical to TRBD2. CDR3 length: 18 residues. V shed 3 bases, J shed 6 bases, and the junction held 14 bases outside the gene matches. This CDR3 is CASSFGASGSRRGNEQFF. The CDR3 bases are TGTGCCAGCAGTTTCGGGGCTAGCGGGAGCCGAAGGGGCAATGAGCAGTTCTTC.

The V gene is TRBV27, the J gene TRBJ1-1; TRBD1 is a possible D gene (5 bases). Germline lookup yields CDR1 MNHEY and CDR2 SMNVEV (reference sequence). The CDR3 length is 17 residues. The V end was cut by 4 bases, the J end by 6 bases, with 24 bases between. The CDR3 DNA is TGTGCCAGCAGTTCCTTTTTCCGCCCTGGCAAGGGGCCTGAAGCTTTCTTT. Protein sequence: CASSSFFRPGKGPEAFF.

The chain uses TRBV6-1 and TRBJ2-7; D may be TRBD2 (6 bases). This CDR3 contains 16 residues. Between the trimmed V and J ends, which lost 10 bases and 2 bases, there was a span of 24 bases. Germline loops: CDR1 MNHNS, CDR2 SASEGT. CDR3: CAIPTTGAEGPYEQYF. CDR3 sequence (DNA): TGTGCCATCCCTACGACCGGGGCGGAGGGGCCCTACGAGCAGTACTTC.

The J gene is TRBJ2-7, the V gene TRBV12-3 or TRBV12-4; D remains unclear. The V and J ends lost 5 bases and 0 bases respectively, with 11 bases between them. This CDR3 comprises 14 residues. For the CDR3, the DNA is TGTGCCAGCAGTAAAAGGGCAGGCTCCTACGAGCAGTACTTC. Protein: CASSKRAGSYEQYF.

The chain joins TRBV7-2 to TRBJ2-3, with 7 bases identical to TRBD2. After removal of 2 bases from V and 1 base from J, the junction contained 6 bases not matched to a gene. The CDR3 is made up of 16 amino acids. Germline assignment: CDR1 SGHTA and CDR2 FQGNSA. CDR3 region: CASSLSGEGGTDTQYF. CDR3 sequence (DNA): TGTGCCAGCAGCTTAAGCGGGGAGGGAGGCACAGATACGCAGTATTTT. The variable domain in full, with the rest retrieved from reference TRBV7-2 and TRBJ2-3, is GAGVSQSPSNKVTEKGKDVELRCDPISGHTALYWYRQSLGQGLEFLIYFQGNSAPDKSGLPSDRFSAERTGGSVSTLTIQRTQQEDSAVYLCASSLSGEGGTDTQYFGPGTRLTVL.

This clonotype was counted between two and nine times. The chain is built from TRBV6-5 and TRBJ1-2, with a tentative D call TRBD1 (5 bases). The V end was cut by 0 bases, the J end by 8 bases, with 19 bases between. In germline, CDR1 is MNHEY, CDR2 SVGAGI. This CDR3 contains 16 residues. CDR3 sequence reads: CASSYSEGAVQEGYTF. CDR3 nucleotide sequence: TGTGCCAGCAGTTACTCAGAAGGGGCGGTTCAGGAGGGCTACACCTTC.

V is TRBV25-1 and J is TRBJ2-3, with a possible D match to TRBD1 (6 bases). The CDR3 is 15 amino acids. Germline CDR1 is MGHDK and CDR2 is SYGVNS. V lost 2 bases to trimming and J lost 3 bases, with 12 bases between them. The CDR3 region is CASSEPRDKTDTQYF. The CDR3 bases are TGTGCCAGCAGTGAACCACGGGACAAGACAGATACGCAGTATTTT.

This clonotype appeared once. Since the CDR3 does not end with the conserved phenylalanine or tryptophan, this likely comes from a read error. The chain is built from TRBV12-3 or TRBV12-4 and TRBJ1-4; 9 nucleotides align to TRBD1. V lost 3 bases, J lost 7 bases, and 0 bases stayed unmatched. The CDR3 spans 13 residues. The chain's CDR3 is CASSLDRGEKLFL. As DNA, the CDR3 is TGTGCCAGCAGTTTGGACAGGGGTGAAAAACTGTTTTTA.

This clonotype was seen only a few times. The gene calls are TRBV20-1 and TRBJ2-7; D uncertain. CDR1 is DFQATT, CDR2 SNEGSKA, per germline (reference sequence). This CDR3 is 13 amino acids long. The ends were cut back, 0 bases at V and 5 bases at J, with 11 bases in the middle. The DNA for the CDR3 is TGCAGTGCTAGAGACCACCGAACGGACGAGCAGTACTTC. Translated, it gives CSARDHRTDEQYF.

This chain connects TRBV18 to TRBJ1-4; D gene uncertain. CDR1 and CDR2 (germline): KGHSH, LQKENI. Trimming pared 3 bases from V and 8 bases from J, leaving 13 bases between. The CDR3 is made up of 14 amino acids. CDR3 DNA sequence: TGTGCCAGCTCACCTTGGAGGGAACGCGAAAAACTGTTTTTT. Translating gives CASSPWREREKLFF.

The genes are TRBV6-1 and TRBJ1-1; no definite D call. The CDR3 is 13 amino acids. Germline assignment: CDR1 MNHNS and CDR2 SASEGT. V lost 6 bases and J 8 bases, leaving 16 bases between the germline ends. CDR3 sequence reads: CASRPIPLAEAFF. CDR3 coding DNA: TGTGCCAGCAGGCCAATTCCTTTGGCCGAAGCTTTCTTT.

The chain has TRBV20-1 and TRBJ2-7; D is unresolved. V dropped 5 bases and J dropped 6 bases, with 11 bases sitting between them. Germline V gives CDR1 DFQATT, CDR2 SNEGSKA (reference sequence). CDR3 length equals 11 residues. The CDR3 DNA reads TGCAGTGCTGACCACTTCGGCGAGCAGTACTTC. Protein sequence: CSADHFGEQYF.

About this clonotype: An end of the junction differs from the germline gene, which may be a read error. V gene TRBV5-1 combines with J gene TRBJ1-3; D unresolved. Germline assignment: CDR1 SGHRS and CDR2 YFSETQ. The CDR3 sequence is 16 residues long. The CDR3 DNA follows: TGCGCCAGCAGTTTGGGTATGGCCGCCTCTGGAAACACCATATATTTT. It codes for CASSLGMAASGNTIYF.

This clonotype occurred many times. This chain joins TRBV7-8 and TRBJ2-5; D is unresolved. Germline V CDR1 and CDR2: SGHVS, FQNEAQ. V was pared by 1 base and J by 0 bases, with 9 bases between. This CDR3 has 15 residues. The CDR3 DNA follows: TGTGCCAGCAGCTTAGTCTGGTACAACCAAGAGACCCAGTACTTC. It codes for CASSLVWYNQETQYF.

The chain is built from TRBV12-3 or TRBV12-4 and TRBJ2-4, with D perhaps matching TRBD1 or TRBD2 (5 bases each). The CDR3 runs to 17 residues. V lost 2 bases and J lost 0, with 14 bases in between. Written as DNA, the CDR3 is TGTGCCAGCAGTTTAACCGGGACGTATCTAGCCAAAAACATTCAGTACTTC. Protein product: CASSLTGTYLAKNIQYF.